This paragraph covers one TCR beta chain sequence. The source of the sample is a study of glioma-infiltrating T cells after dendritic cell vaccination. The protocol was immunoSEQ multiplex PCR, while the TCRdb copy is restricted to in-frame clones and leaves out a portion. The sample has approximately 90,000 clones; around four fifths are singletons. Trimming took off 3 bases at V and 0 bases at J, with 12 bases between the two ends. Germline V lookup: CDR1 LNHDA, CDR2 SQIVND (reference sequence). The CDR3 runs 17 residues. This sample's time point: after dendritic cell vaccination, including at tumor progression/relapse.

This sample comprised blood, obtained after dendritic cell vaccination. This chain uses TRBV19 with TRBJ1-6; D is unresolved. This clonotype was obtained from a human donor with glioblastoma. Here the CDR3 reads CASSISEVSSYNSPLHF. DNA of the CDR3: TGTGCCAGTAGTATCTCCGAAGTGAGCTCCTATAATTCACCCCTCCACTTT. Looking up the rest from reference TRBV19 and TRBJ1-6 gives the full variable domain: DGGITQSPKYLFRKEGQNVTLSCEQNLNHDAMYWYRQDPGQGLRLIYYSQIVNDFQKGDIAEGYSVSREKKESFPLTVTSAQKNPTAFYLCASSISEVSSYNSPLHFGNGTRLTVT.